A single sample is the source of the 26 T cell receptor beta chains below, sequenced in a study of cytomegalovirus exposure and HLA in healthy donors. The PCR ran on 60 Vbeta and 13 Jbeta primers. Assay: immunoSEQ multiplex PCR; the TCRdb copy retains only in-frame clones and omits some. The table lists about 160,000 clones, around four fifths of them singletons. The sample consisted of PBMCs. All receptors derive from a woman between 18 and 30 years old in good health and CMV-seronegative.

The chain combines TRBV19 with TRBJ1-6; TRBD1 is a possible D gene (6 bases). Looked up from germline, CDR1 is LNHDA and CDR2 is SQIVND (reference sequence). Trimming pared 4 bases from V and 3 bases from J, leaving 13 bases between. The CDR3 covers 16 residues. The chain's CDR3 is CASSTQGRGYNSPLHF. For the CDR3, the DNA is TGTGCCAGTAGTACGCAGGGGCGCGGCTATAATTCACCCCTCCACTTT.

CDR3: CASSPFSGGHQPQHF. In DNA, the CDR3 is TGTGCCAGTAGTCCGTTCTCGGGGGGGCATCAGCCCCAGCATTTT. This chain connects TRBV19 to TRBJ1-5; a possible D gene is TRBD1 (6 bases). CDR1 and CDR2 (germline): LNHDA, SQIVND (reference sequence). The CDR3 is 15 residues long. V was trimmed by 5 bases and J by 5 bases, leaving 16 bases between them. Full variable domain (rest looked up from reference TRBV19 and TRBJ1-5): DGGITQSPKYLFRKEGQNVTLSCEQNLNHDAMYWYRQDPGQGLRLIYYSQIVNDFQKGDIAEGYSVSREKKESFPLTVTSAQKNPTAFYLCASSPFSGGHQPQHFGDGTRLSIL.

Here the CDR3 DNA reads TGTGCCAGCAGTGATTGGACAGGGGGCGCCCCGGGGGAAAAACTGTTTTTT. Protein product: CASSDWTGGAPGEKLFF. The chain is built from TRBV2 and TRBJ1-4; TRBD1 aligns across 11 bases. CDR1 and CDR2 (germline): SNHLY, FYNNEI. The CDR3 is 17 residues long. J lost 8 bases, V lost 3 bases, and 11 bases had no gene match.

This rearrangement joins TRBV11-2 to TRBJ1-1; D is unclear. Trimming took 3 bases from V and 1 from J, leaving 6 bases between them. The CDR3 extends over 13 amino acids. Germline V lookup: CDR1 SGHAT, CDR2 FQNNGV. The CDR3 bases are TGTGCCAGCAGCTTTGGGCAGAACACTGAAGCTTTCTTT. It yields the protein CASSFGQNTEAFF.

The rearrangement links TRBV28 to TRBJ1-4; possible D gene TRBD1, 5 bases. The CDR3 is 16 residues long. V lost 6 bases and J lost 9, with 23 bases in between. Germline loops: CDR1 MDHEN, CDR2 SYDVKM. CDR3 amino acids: CASSPRGEGRGKKLFF. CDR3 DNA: TGTGCCAGCAGCCCCCGGGGGGAGGGGCGGGGGAAAAAACTGTTTTTT.

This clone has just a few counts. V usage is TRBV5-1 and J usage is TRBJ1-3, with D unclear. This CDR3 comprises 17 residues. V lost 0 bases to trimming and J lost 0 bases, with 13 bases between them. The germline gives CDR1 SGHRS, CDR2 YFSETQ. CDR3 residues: CASSLGHSGSSGNTIYF. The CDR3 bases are TGCGCCAGCAGCTTGGGCCACTCCGGGAGCTCTGGAAACACCATATATTTT.

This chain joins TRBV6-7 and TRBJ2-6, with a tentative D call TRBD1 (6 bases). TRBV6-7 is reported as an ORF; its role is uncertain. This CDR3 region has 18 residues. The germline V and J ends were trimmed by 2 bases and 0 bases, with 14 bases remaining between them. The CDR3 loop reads CASSYKDSYSSGANVLTF. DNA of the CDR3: TGTGCCAGCAGTTACAAGGACAGTTACAGCTCTGGGGCCAACGTCCTGACTTTC.

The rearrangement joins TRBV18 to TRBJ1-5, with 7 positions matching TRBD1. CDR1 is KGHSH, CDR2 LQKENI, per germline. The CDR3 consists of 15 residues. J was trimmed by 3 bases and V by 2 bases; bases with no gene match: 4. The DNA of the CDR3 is TGTGCCAGCTCACCATCAACAGGGGTCAATCAGCCCCAGCATTTT. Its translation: CASSPSTGVNQPQHF. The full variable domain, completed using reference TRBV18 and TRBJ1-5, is NAGVMQNPRHLVRRRGQEARLRCSPMKGHSHVYWYRQLPEEGLKFMVYLQKENIIDESGMPKERFSAEFPKEGPSILRIQQVVRGDSAAYFCASSPSTGVNQPQHFGDGTRLSIL.

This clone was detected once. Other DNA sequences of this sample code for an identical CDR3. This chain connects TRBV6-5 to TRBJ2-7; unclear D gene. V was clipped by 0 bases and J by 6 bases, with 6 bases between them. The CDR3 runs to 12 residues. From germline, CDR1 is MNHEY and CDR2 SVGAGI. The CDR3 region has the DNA TGTGCCAGCAGTTACTCTACGGGCGAGCAGTACTTC. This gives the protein CASSYSTGEQYF.

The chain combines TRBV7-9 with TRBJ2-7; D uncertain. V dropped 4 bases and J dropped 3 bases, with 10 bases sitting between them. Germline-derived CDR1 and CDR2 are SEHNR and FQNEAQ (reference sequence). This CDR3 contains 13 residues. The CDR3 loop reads CASSSRLGYEQYF. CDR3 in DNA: TGTGCCAGCAGCTCCCGCCTAGGCTACGAGCAGTACTTC.

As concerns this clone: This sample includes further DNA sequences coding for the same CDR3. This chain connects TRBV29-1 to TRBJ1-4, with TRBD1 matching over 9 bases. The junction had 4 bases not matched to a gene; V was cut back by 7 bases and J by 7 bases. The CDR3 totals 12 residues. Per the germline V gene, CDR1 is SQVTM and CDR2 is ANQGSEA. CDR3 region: CSGGQGREKLFF. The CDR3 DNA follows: TGCAGCGGGGGACAGGGTCGTGAAAAACTGTTTTTT.

The CDR3 region is CASKGPPGASEQFF. The CDR3 DNA sequence: TGTGCCAGCAAGGGGCCCCCAGGGGCCAGTGAGCAGTTCTTC. The chain uses TRBV27 and TRBJ2-1; a possible D gene is TRBD1 (6 bases). The V and J ends lost 7 bases and 9 bases respectively, with 19 bases between them. Germline V gene lookup returns CDR1 MNHEY and CDR2 SMNVEV (reference sequence). The CDR3 length is 14 residues.

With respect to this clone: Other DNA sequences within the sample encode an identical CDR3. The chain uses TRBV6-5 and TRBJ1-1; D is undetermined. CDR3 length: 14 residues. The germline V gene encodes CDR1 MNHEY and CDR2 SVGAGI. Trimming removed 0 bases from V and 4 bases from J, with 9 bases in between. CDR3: CASSYSAGRTEAFF. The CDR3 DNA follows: TGTGCCAGCAGTTACTCTGCCGGTCGCACTGAAGCTTTCTTT.

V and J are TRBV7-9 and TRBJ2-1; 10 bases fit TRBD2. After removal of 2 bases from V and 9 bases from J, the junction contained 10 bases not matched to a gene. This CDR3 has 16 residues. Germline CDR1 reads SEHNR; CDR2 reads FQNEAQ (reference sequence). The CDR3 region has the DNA TGTGCCAGCAGCTTAACTAGCGGGGTACTTGGGATTGAGCAGTTCTTC. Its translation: CASSLTSGVLGIEQFF.

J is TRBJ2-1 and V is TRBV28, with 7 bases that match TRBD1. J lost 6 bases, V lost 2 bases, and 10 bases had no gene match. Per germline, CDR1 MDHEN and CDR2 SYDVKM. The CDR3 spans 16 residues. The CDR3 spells CASSLLGQVDRNEQFF. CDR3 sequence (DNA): TGTGCCAGCAGTTTACTCGGACAGGTAGACCGCAATGAGCAGTTCTTC. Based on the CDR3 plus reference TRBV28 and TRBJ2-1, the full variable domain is DVKVTQSSRYLVKRTGEKVFLECVQDMDHENMFWYRQDPGLGLRLIYFSYDVKMKEKGDIPEGYSVSREKKERFSLILESASTNQTSMYLCASSLLGQVDRNEQFFGPGTRLTVL.

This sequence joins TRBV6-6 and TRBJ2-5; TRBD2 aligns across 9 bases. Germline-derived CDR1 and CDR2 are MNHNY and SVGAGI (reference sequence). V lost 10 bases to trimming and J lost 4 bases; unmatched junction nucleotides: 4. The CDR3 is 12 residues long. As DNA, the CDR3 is TGTGCCACTAGCGGGGTCGGAGAGACCCAGTACTTC. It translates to CATSGVGETQYF.

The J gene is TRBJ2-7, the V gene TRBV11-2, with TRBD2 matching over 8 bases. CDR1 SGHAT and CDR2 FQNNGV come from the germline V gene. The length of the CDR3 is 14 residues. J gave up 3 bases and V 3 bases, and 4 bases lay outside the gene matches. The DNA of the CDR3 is TGTGCCAGCAGCTTTGGGAGCGGGGGCTACGAGCAGTACTTC. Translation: CASSFGSGGYEQYF.

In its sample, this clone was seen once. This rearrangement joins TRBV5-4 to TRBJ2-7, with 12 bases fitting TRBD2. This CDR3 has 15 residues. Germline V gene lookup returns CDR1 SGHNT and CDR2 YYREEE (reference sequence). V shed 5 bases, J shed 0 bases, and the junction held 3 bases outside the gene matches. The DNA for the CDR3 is TGTGCCAGCAGTCAGGGACTAGCGGGCTCCTACGAGCAGTACTTC. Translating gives CASSQGLAGSYEQYF.

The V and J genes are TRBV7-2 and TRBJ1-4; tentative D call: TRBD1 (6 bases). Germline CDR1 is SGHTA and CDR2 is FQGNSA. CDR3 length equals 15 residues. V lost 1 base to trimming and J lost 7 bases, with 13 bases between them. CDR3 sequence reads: CASSLVQGTSEKLFF. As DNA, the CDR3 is TGTGCCAGCAGCTTAGTACAGGGTACTTCTGAAAAACTGTTTTTT.

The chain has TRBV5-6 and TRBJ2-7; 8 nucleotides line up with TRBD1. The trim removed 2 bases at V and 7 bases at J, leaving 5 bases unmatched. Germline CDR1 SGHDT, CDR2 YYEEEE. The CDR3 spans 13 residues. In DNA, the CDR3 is TGTGCCAGCAGCTTACAGGGGGGAGAGGAGCAGTACTTC. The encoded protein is CASSLQGGEEQYF.

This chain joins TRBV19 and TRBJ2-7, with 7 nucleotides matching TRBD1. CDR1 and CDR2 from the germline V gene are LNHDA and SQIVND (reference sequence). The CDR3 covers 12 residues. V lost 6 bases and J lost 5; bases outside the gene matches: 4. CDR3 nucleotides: TGTGCCAGTAGACAGGGGTTGAACGAGCAGTACTTC. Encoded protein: CASRQGLNEQYF.

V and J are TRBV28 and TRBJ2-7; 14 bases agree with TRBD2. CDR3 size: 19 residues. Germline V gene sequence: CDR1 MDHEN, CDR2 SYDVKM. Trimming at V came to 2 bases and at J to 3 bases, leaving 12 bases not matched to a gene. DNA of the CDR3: TGTGCCAGCAGTTTAAACAGGGAGGGGACTAGCGGGAGTGGCTACGAGCAGTACTTC. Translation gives CASSLNREGTSGSGYEQYF.

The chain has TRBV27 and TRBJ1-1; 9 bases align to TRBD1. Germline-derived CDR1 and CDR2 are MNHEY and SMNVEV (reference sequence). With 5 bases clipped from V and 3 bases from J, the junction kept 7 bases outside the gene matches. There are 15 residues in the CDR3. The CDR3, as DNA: TGTGCCAGCAGTCCGGGACAGGGAGGATACACTGAAGCTTTCTTT. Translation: CASSPGQGGYTEAFF.

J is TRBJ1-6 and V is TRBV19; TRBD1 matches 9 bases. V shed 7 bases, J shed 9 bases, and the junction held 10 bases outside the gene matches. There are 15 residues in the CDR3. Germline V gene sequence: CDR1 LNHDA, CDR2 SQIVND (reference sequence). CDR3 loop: CASKRRTGDISPLHF. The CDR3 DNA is TGTGCCAGTAAACGCCGGACAGGGGACATTTCACCCCTCCACTTT.

CDR3 region: CASSYSKFPVYNEQFF. The CDR3 DNA reads TGTGCCAGCAGTTACTCGAAATTCCCGGTCTACAATGAGCAGTTCTTC. The J gene is TRBJ2-1, the V gene TRBV6-5; D gene unclear. Trimming left V 0 bases short and J 3 bases short, with 12 bases between. This CDR3 has 16 amino acids. Germline CDR1 MNHEY, CDR2 SVGAGI.

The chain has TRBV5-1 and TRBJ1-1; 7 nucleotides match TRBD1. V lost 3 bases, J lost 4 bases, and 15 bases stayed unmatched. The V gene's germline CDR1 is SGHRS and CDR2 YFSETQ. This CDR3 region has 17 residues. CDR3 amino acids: CASSWETGRGWSTEAFF. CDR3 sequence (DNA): TGCGCCAGCAGCTGGGAGACAGGGAGAGGCTGGAGCACTGAAGCTTTCTTT.